These 27 T cell receptor beta chains originate from one sample sequenced in a study of long-term antiretroviral therapy in people with HIV. At survey level, the immunoSEQ assay was run in its v3.0 version. The assay was immunoSEQ multiplex PCR, and TCRdb's table has in-frame clones only and misses some. Seen here are tens of thousands of clones, 90% to 95% observed once, and the top ten hold 2.5% to 3.5%. The material sequenced was unsorted PBMCs, taken about 7.4 years after starting antiretroviral therapy. All receptors come from a man aged 45-60 years with HIV.

As for this clone: Within the sample, other DNA sequences also encode this same CDR3. The rearrangement joins TRBV2 to TRBJ1-1, with TRBD1 as a possible D gene (6 bases). V lost 6 bases and J lost 1, with 9 bases in between. The V gene's germline CDR1 is SNHLY and CDR2 FYNNEI. The length of the CDR3 is 13 residues. The chain's CDR3 is CASSLQGNTEAFF. The DNA of the CDR3 is TGTGCCAGCAGCCTACAGGGGAACACTGAAGCTTTCTTT.

The CDR3 DNA reads TGTGCCAGCAGCTTTATAAGCGGGGGATTGTTTTTT. Its translation is CASSFISGGLFF. The genes are TRBV7-9 and TRBJ2-2, with 8 bases aligning to TRBD2. With 3 bases clipped from V and 15 bases from J, the junction kept 6 bases outside the gene matches. Germline V lookup: CDR1 SEHNR, CDR2 FQNEAQ (reference sequence). This CDR3 spans 12 amino acids.

This sequence joins TRBV28 and TRBJ1-2; tentative D call: TRBD1 (5 bases). Trimming cost V 5 bases and J 7 bases, with 11 bases left between them. Germline assignment: CDR1 MDHEN and CDR2 SYDVKM. There are 12 residues in the CDR3. The CDR3 sequence is CASSPTGSGYTF. The CDR3 region has the DNA TGTGCCAGCAGTCCCACAGGCTCTGGCTACACCTTC.

The CDR3 reads CASSPTATNEKLFF. The CDR3 DNA reads TGTGCCAGCAGTCCGACAGCAACTAATGAAAAACTGTTTTTT. The chain is built from TRBV2 and TRBJ1-4; perhaps TRBD1 as D (5 bases). The CDR3 is made up of 14 amino acids. Germline loops: CDR1 SNHLY, CDR2 FYNNEI. V shed 5 bases and J shed 0 bases, with 7 bases lying between them.

The chain combines TRBV7-9 with TRBJ2-2, with no clear D. CDR1 is SEHNR and CDR2 is FQNEAQ in the germline V gene (reference sequence). The CDR3 is made up of 14 amino acids. V lost 1 base, J lost 4 bases, and 7 bases lay in between. The CDR3 nucleotides read TGTGCCAGCAGCTTAGAGGGCTCCACCGGGGAGCTGTTTTTT. Translated: CASSLEGSTGELFF.

The gene calls are TRBV10-3 and TRBJ1-2, with D unresolved. This CDR3 region has 15 residues. Trimming cost V 7 bases and J 4 bases, with 19 bases left between them. Germline values: CDR1 ENHRY, CDR2 SYGVKD. The chain's CDR3 is CAITTAEDPVYGYTF. Here the CDR3 DNA reads TGTGCCATCACCACCGCGGAGGACCCCGTCTATGGCTACACCTTC.

V is TRBV21-1 and J is TRBJ1-1; TRBD1 was called by the table and not checked on the DNA. TRBV21-1 is a documented pseudogene. This CDR3 has 17 amino acids. CDR3 DNA sequence: TGTGCCAGCTCGCCAAACGCTGGGGACAGGGTGAACACTGAAGCTTTCTTT. Amino acid sequence: CASSPNAGDRVNTEAFF.

The genes are TRBV7-2 and TRBJ1-3, with D uncertain. Trimming removed 1 base at V and 0 bases at J, with 4 bases between. This CDR3 is built from 14 residues. Germline-derived CDR1 and CDR2 are SGHTA and FQGNSA. CDR3 loop: CASSLEVSGNTIYF. DNA for the CDR3: TGTGCCAGCAGCTTAGAAGTCTCTGGAAACACCATATATTTT.

This sequence joins TRBV9 and TRBJ1-1, with TRBD1 matching 10 bases. CDR3 length equals 15 residues. J was trimmed by 8 bases and V by 4 bases; bases with no gene match: 11. Germline CDR1 is SGDLS and CDR2 is YYNGEE. CDR3 nucleotides: TGTGCCAGCAGCCGTATAACCGGGACAGGGGAAGAAGCTTTCTTT. It is translated as CASSRITGTGEEAFF.

The genes are TRBV9 and TRBJ2-7; D remains unclear. The ends were cut back, 3 bases at V and 2 bases at J, with 12 bases in the middle. There are 14 residues in the CDR3. Germline V gives CDR1 SGDLS, CDR2 YYNGEE. Here the CDR3 reads CASSAPSSPYEQYF. The CDR3 DNA is TGTGCCAGCAGCGCCCCGAGCTCACCCTACGAGCAGTACTTC. Filled out from reference TRBV9 and TRBJ2-7, the complete variable domain reads DSGVTQTPKHLITATGQRVTLRCSPRSGDLSVYWYQQSLDQGLQFLIQYYNGEERAKGNILERFSAQQFPDLHSELNLSSLELGDSALYFCASSAPSSPYEQYFGPGTRLTVT.

CDR3 bases: TGTGCTAGTGGTTACCAGGGCAGGGGGCTACTCCTTAGCAATCAGCCCCAGCATTTT. Translated: CASGYQGRGLLLSNQPQHF. The V and J genes are TRBV12-5 and TRBJ1-5; 8 positions agree with TRBD1. This CDR3 spans 19 amino acids. The junction had 14 bases not matched to a gene; V was cut back by 4 bases and J by 0 bases. The germline CDR1 and CDR2 sequences are LGHNT and FRNRAP. The full variable domain, rest sourced from reference TRBV12-5 and TRBJ1-5, is DARVTQTPRHKVTEMGQEVTMRCQPILGHNTVFWYRQTMMQGLELLAYFRNRAPLDDSGMPKDRFSAEMPDATLATLKIQPSEPRDSAVYFCASGYQGRGLLLSNQPQHFGDGTRLSIL.

The V and J genes are TRBV4-1 and TRBJ1-5; tentatively, D is TRBD1 (5 bases). Germline CDR1 and CDR2: MGHRA and YSYEKL. The CDR3 sequence is 15 residues long. Deletions cut 0 bases from V and 3 bases from J, with 9 bases between. CDR3 bases: TGCGCCAGCAGCCAAGATTCAGGGTCCAATCAGCCCCAGCATTTT. Its protein product is CASSQDSGSNQPQHF.

This clone was detected only once. The chain recombines TRBV9 with TRBJ2-7; 8 bases match TRBD1. J lost 4 bases, V lost 0 bases, and 9 bases had no gene match. The CDR3 has 16 residues. Looked up from germline, CDR1 is SGDLS and CDR2 is YYNGEE. In nucleotides, the CDR3 is TGTGCCAGCAGCGTAGGTTGGGACAGGCGCTCGTACGAGCAGTACTTC. As protein: CASSVGWDRRSYEQYF.

By share, this clone counts as medium-sized. The chain has TRBV12-5 and TRBJ2-7; D might be TRBD1 or TRBD2, each matching 5 bases. The CDR3 covers 15 residues. V lost 1 base, J lost 3 bases, and 13 bases lay in between. From germline, CDR1 is LGHNT and CDR2 FRNRAP. CDR3 sequence: CASGLGGALYYEQYF. The DNA for the CDR3 is TGTGCTAGTGGTTTGGGAGGGGCCCTTTACTACGAGCAGTACTTC.

CDR3 in DNA: TGCGCCAGCAGCCAAGAGTTCGCTAGCTCAGGTGAGCAGTTCTTC. Translation: CASSQEFASSGEQFF. This rearrangement joins TRBV4-1 to TRBJ2-1, with TRBD2 as a possible D gene (5 bases). Trimming shortened V by 0 bases and J by 9 bases, and 15 bases separated the two germline ends. This CDR3 region has 15 residues. CDR1 is MGHRA and CDR2 is YSYEKL in the germline V gene.

The chain links TRBV6-6 to TRBJ2-7; 11 bases match TRBD1. The CDR3 length is 13 residues. V was clipped by 5 bases and J by 6 bases; unmatched bases: 3. The V gene's germline CDR1 is MNHNY and CDR2 SVGAGI (reference sequence). The CDR3 is CASSGQGAFEQYF. The CDR3 nucleotides are TGTGCCAGCAGTGGACAGGGGGCTTTCGAGCAGTACTTC.

This rearrangement joins TRBV5-4 to TRBJ1-4; 7 positions match TRBD1. The CDR3 contains 14 residues. CDR1 is SGHNT, CDR2 YYREEE, per germline (reference sequence). With V trimmed by 4 bases and J by 6 bases, 6 bases remained unmatched. The CDR3 here is CASSAEGGHEKLFF. CDR3 coding DNA: TGTGCCAGCAGCGCCGAAGGGGGCCATGAAAAACTGTTTTTT.

The rearrangement joins TRBV6-1 to TRBJ1-2, with a possible D match to TRBD1 (5 bases). The germline V gene encodes CDR1 MNHNS and CDR2 SASEGT. This CDR3 is 13 amino acids long. Trimming removed 6 bases from V and 4 bases from J, with 12 bases in between. CDR3 residues: CASSLDNSYGYTF. The CDR3 DNA reads TGTGCCAGCAGCCTGGACAACTCCTATGGCTACACCTTC.

The rearrangement links TRBV19 to TRBJ1-2; a weak D match, TRBD1 (6 bases). The CDR3 length is 13 residues. Germline-derived CDR1 and CDR2 are LNHDA and SQIVND (reference sequence). Trimming shortened V by 5 bases and J by 4 bases, and 11 bases separated the two germline ends. The CDR3 DNA reads as TGTGCCAGTAGTCCAGGGGTCTTCTATGGCTACACCTTC. Amino acid sequence: CASSPGVFYGYTF.

This clone has just one count. The chain carries TRBV5-1 and TRBJ2-2; D might be TRBD1 (6 bases). Germline CDR1 SGHRS, CDR2 YFSETQ. CDR3 length equals 15 residues. V lost 4 bases and J lost 0, with 10 bases in between. CDR3 residues: CASSPGQTNTGELFF. CDR3 in DNA: TGCGCCAGCAGCCCTGGACAGACGAACACCGGGGAGCTGTTTTTT.

The chain combines TRBV7-8 with TRBJ2-1; 8 nucleotides match TRBD2. CDR3 length: 18 residues. Germline CDR1 SGHVS, CDR2 FQNEAQ. The V gene end was trimmed by 2 bases and the J gene end by 6 bases; junction bases not matched to a gene: 15. The DNA for the CDR3 is TGTGCCAGCAGCTTAAATCACCCCCTGAGCGGGGGCCGCAATGAGCAGTTCTTC. Translating gives CASSLNHPLSGGRNEQFF.

The sample holds one count of this clone. This chain connects TRBV9 to TRBJ1-1; D is possibly TRBD1 (6 bases). The V end lost 3 bases, the J end lost 4 bases, and 13 bases lay between the germline ends. This CDR3 region has 14 residues. Looked up from germline, CDR1 is SGDLS and CDR2 is YYNGEE. CDR3 amino acids: CASSATQGSTEAFF. The CDR3 DNA reads as TGTGCCAGCAGCGCAACACAGGGAAGCACTGAAGCTTTCTTT.

The V and J genes are TRBV7-9 and TRBJ2-7; D gene uncertain. V lost 4 bases and J lost 6, with 16 bases in between. The CDR3 contains 14 residues. CDR1 and CDR2 from the germline V gene are SEHNR and FQNEAQ (reference sequence). The CDR3 DNA is TGTGCCAGCAGCTGGGGTGACGTACGGGTCGAGCAGTACTTC. Translation: CASSWGDVRVEQYF.

This clone has a single count. The rearrangement links TRBV30 to TRBJ2-2, with TRBD1 as a possible D gene (6 bases). CDR3 length: 12 residues. Germline CDR1 is GTSNPN and CDR2 is SVGIG (reference sequence). V was trimmed by 4 bases and J by 13 bases, leaving 16 bases between them. CDR3 bases: TGTGCCTGGAATTCCGGGACCAGGGGGCTGTTTTTT. Translating gives CAWNSGTRGLFF.

CDR3 nucleotide sequence: TGTGCCAGCAGCCCCGCAGAACCTGAGCAGTTCTTC. It translates to CASSPAEPEQFF. The chain is built from TRBV6-5 and TRBJ2-1; no definite D call. The V gene lost 6 bases and the J gene lost 9 bases, with 12 bases spanning the gap. Germline CDR1 reads MNHEY; CDR2 reads SVGAGI. This CDR3 spans 12 amino acids.

V and J are TRBV9 and TRBJ2-2; tentatively, D is TRBD1 or TRBD2 (5 bases each). V was pared by 0 bases and J by 4 bases, with 13 bases between. From germline, CDR1 is SGDLS and CDR2 YYNGEE. The CDR3 runs to 16 residues. The CDR3 DNA sequence: TGTGCCAGCAGCGTAGATAGAGGGGCGGGCACCGGGGAGCTGTTTTTT. Translation: CASSVDRGAGTGELFF. Together with reference TRBV9 and TRBJ2-2, the CDR3 gives the full variable domain: DSGVTQTPKHLITATGQRVTLRCSPRSGDLSVYWYQQSLDQGLQFLIQYYNGEERAKGNILERFSAQQFPDLHSELNLSSLELGDSALYFCASSVDRGAGTGELFFGEGSRLTVL.

The rearrangement links TRBV5-5 to TRBJ2-6; 9 bases are a match to TRBD1. With V trimmed by 0 bases and J by 0 bases, 10 bases remained unmatched. CDR3 length: 20 residues. Germline V gene data show CDR1 as SGHKS and CDR2 as YYEKEE (reference sequence). CDR3 in amino acids: CASSLDVLGTGISGANVLTF. In DNA form, the CDR3 reads TGTGCCAGCAGCTTGGATGTCCTCGGGACAGGGATCTCTGGGGCCAACGTCCTGACTTTC.